Listed below are T cell receptor beta chains from one sample, sequenced in a study of CD8 T cells in ankylosing spondylitis. Via MiXCR, TCRdb re-called the 5' RACE reads, giving one row per CDR3 protein. The table includes around 39,000 distinct CDR3 sequences, 11% detected once. Material for sequencing was synovial fluid, either unsorted or a sorted T cell fraction (not recorded which). These receptors were taken from a male donor with ankylosing spondylitis. The CDR3 runs from the conserved cysteine through the conserved F or W. D genes are given only for firm matches. Expanded clones are given a class, and other clones once, few, many or no size at all.

d_call j_call clone_size v_call cdr3_nt cdr3_aa
- TRBJ2-1 - TRBV6-2/TRBV6-3 TGTGCCAGCAGTTACCTCCGGGCCCACAATGAGCAGTTCTTC CASSYLRAHNEQFF
TRBD2 TRBJ2-3 many TRBV20-1 TGCAGTGCTAGAGATCCAGGGTGGGCTAGCGGGACCTTCACAGATACGCAGTATTTT CSARDPGWASGTFTDTQYF
- TRBJ2-7 medium-sized TRBV15 TGTGCCACCAGCAGTGGACAGAACTACGAGCAGTACTTC CATSSGQNYEQYF
- TRBJ2-1 - TRBV20-1 TGCAGTGCTAGAGACGGGCAGGGGCAGTTCTTC CSARDGQGQFF
- TRBJ2-6 many TRBV6-1 TGTGCCAGCAGTGAACGAGGAGGGGGCGTTGGGGCCAACGTCCTGACTTTC CASSERGGGVGANVLTF
TRBD2 TRBJ2-7 few TRBV7-9 TGTGCCAGCAGGAGGCTAGCGGACTCCTACGAGCAGTACTTC CASRRLADSYEQYF
- TRBJ1-5 - TRBV19 TGTGCCAGTAGAGCCCCCCTCGGAAACAATCAGCCCCAGCATTTT CASRAPLGNNQPQHF
- TRBJ1-3 few TRBV5-1 TGCGCCAGCAGCTTGACCCCAGGGGACGGAGGAAACACCATATATTTT CASSLTPGDGGNTIYF
- TRBJ1-2 many TRBV7-2 TGTGCCAGCAGCTTGGGCCGGGACACGGGAGGCTACACCTTC CASSLGRDTGGYTF
- TRBJ2-5 few TRBV29-1 TGCAGCGTTGAAGATGCCCGAAGAGAGACCCAGTACTTC CSVEDARRETQYF
TRBD2 TRBJ2-5 many TRBV12-3/TRBV12-4 TGTGCCAGCACTAGCGGGAGACAAGAGACCCAGTACTTC CASTSGRQETQYF
- TRBJ1-6 many TRBV7-2 TGTGCCAGCAGCGCATCGCGAGATATAGGGGTAGTTTCACCCCTCCACTTT CASSASRDIGVVSPLHF
- TRBJ1-1 many TRBV5-1 TGCGCCAGCAGCTTGGCCCTGAACACTGAAGCTTTCTTT CASSLALNTEAFF
TRBD2 TRBJ2-3 - TRBV4-3 TGCGCCAGCAGCCAAGAAGAGGGGGTAATAGCGGGGCGCACAGATACGCAGTATTTT CASSQEEGVIAGRTDTQYF
TRBD2 TRBJ2-1 medium-sized TRBV29-1 TGCGGGGCTAGCGGGAGTTCCAGTGAGCAGTTCTTC CGASGSSSEQFF